The T cell receptor (beta chain) under discussion was sequenced for a study of blood T cell repertoires in COVID-19. About the research overall: COVID-19 samples collected from the United States, Italy and Spain covered acute and convalescent phases. From T cells, B-cell-depleted T cells, or PBMCs came the material, which was cDNA or gDNA.

CDR3 size: 15 residues. Germline assignment: CDR1 SQVTM and CDR2 ANQGSEA. V was trimmed by 1 base and J by 3 bases, leaving 15 bases between them. Some clones are missing from TCRdb's copy, which holds only in-frame ones; the method was immunoSEQ multiplex PCR. The sample consists of 95,000 to 110,000 clones, about four fifths of them appearing once. The sample taken for sequencing was peripheral blood. This sequence originates from a man aged 60 to 69 with acute or convalescent COVID-19. The chain joins TRBV29-1 to TRBJ1-1, with a tentative D call TRBD1 (5 bases). The CDR3 loop is CSVEGGRAEDTEAFF. The DNA of the CDR3 is TGCAGCGTTGAAGGCGGCAGGGCGGAAGACACTGAAGCTTTCTTT.